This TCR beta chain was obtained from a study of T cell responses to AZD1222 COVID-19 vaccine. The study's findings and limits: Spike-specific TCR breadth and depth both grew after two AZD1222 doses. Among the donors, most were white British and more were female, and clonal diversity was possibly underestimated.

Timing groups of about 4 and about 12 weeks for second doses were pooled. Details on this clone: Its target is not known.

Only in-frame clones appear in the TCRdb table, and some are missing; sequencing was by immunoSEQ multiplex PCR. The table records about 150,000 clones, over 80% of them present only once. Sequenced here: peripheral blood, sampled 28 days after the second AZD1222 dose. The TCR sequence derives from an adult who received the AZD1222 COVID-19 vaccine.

The CDR3 nucleotides read TGTGCCAGCTCATCACAGGGGGCTAATGAAAAACTGTTTTTT. It encodes CASSSQGANEKLFF. The rearrangement links TRBV18 to TRBJ1-4, with 8 positions matching TRBD1. J gave up 3 bases and V 5 bases, and 2 bases lay outside the gene matches. CDR1 and CDR2 from the germline V gene are KGHSH and LQKENI. The CDR3 is made up of 14 amino acids. The whole variable domain, remainder taken from reference TRBV18 and TRBJ1-4, is NAGVMQNPRHLVRRRGQEARLRCSPMKGHSHVYWYRQLPEEGLKFMVYLQKENIIDESGMPKERFSAEFPKEGPSILRIQQVVRGDSAAYFCASSSQGANEKLFFGSGTQLSVL.